This T cell receptor beta chain was captured by sequencing in a study of T cell repertoires in cytomegalovirus infection. Across the study: CMV epitopes, recently identified HLA-C-restricted and well-studied HLA-B-restricted, were used. CMV infection plus the matching HLA type was flagged by public TCR beta signatures. The study, taken as a whole, reports: Within the response measured ex vivo, HLA-C-restricted CMV-specific TCR beta clonotypes were dominant. Of the TCR beta families, the public ones yielded a cumulative frequency that identified carriers of CMV plus the relevant HLA.

About this clonotype itself: The antigen remains unidentified.

Germline V CDR1 and CDR2: WSHSY, SAAADI. CDR3 length: 15 amino acids. Between the trimmed V and J ends, which lost 0 bases and 2 bases, there was a span of 8 bases. TCRdb itself ran the reads through MiXCR, one entry per CDR3 protein. Altogether about 470,000 distinct CDR3 sequences are present, more than 40% being singletons, with the ten largest covering approximately 40%. This receptor was obtained from a human donor in good health (CMV status not recorded). Some clones in this sample may be carry-over from other donors' samples. The chain uses TRBV10-2 and TRBJ2-1; the D is unclear. The sequenced sample was cultured PBMCs, obtained from culture after CMV antigen stimulation. The CDR3 here is CASSESSPTYNEQFF. The CDR3 nucleotides read TGCGCCAGCAGTGAGTCGTCACCAACCTACAATGAGCAGTTCTTC.